The present entry profiles one TCR beta chain with its context. No antigen is known for it. The sample holds no much larger clone one base away, and base qualities are not on file. The library was generated by the immunoSEQ multiplex PCR assay. The table was pulled from immuneACCESS by TCRdb, which kept in-frame rearrangements only. Such tables lose some clones; where checked, under half of the loss comes from unresolved V genes, and the rest has no known cause. This sample gives 55,000 to 75,000 clones in total; 80% to 90% of them show up just once. The top ten hold about 2.2% of the sample. This sample is drawn from a study of control samples from healthy donors and cancer patients (dated by TCRdb to 2018 to 2020). From the cysteine up to the phenylalanine, the CDR3 has a length of 14 residues. Of the read, only the CDR3 DNA is kept; its 42 bases are in frame from base 1. Via the germline V gene, CDR1 is SNHLY and CDR2 FYNNEI. A distance of 14 bases separates the germline ends of V and J, which lose 6 bases and 8 bases respectively.

Input material: PBMCs. The clonotype originates from a woman between 50 and 59 years old with head and neck cancer. In this chain, TRBV2 is recombined with TRBJ1-6; the D gene is possibly TRBD1, with 5 bases matching. The DNA sequence is given as TGTGCCAGCAGAACCGGGCAGGGTTATTCACCCCTCCACTTT. Translated, it reads CASRTGQGYSPLHF.